A selection of T cell receptor beta chains follows, all from one sample in a study of T cell responses to AZD1222 COVID-19 vaccine. Sequencing used immunoSEQ multiplex PCR; TCRdb keeps in-frame clones, though not all of them. The sample lists around 180,000 clones; 94% were seen once. The source material was peripheral blood, sampled 28 days after the second AZD1222 dose. The receptor set was obtained from an adult who received the AZD1222 COVID-19 vaccine. The CDR3 runs from the conserved cysteine through the conserved F or W. D genes are given only for firm matches. Size tells how often a clone was seen (once, few, many) or the class of an expanded clone, and some rows leave it out.

once | . | 12 | TRBJ1-6 | TRBV9 | TGTGCCAGCAGTGTGTATAATTCACCCCTCCACTTT | CASSVYNSPLHF
. | . | 14 | TRBJ1-2 | TRBV3-1/TRBV3-2 | TGTGCCAGCAGCCAAGATAGGACAGCATATGGCTACACCTTC | CASSQDRTAYGYTF
. | TRBD1 | 15 | TRBJ1-1 | TRBV7-9 | TGTGCCAGCAGCAGCATCAGGGGGCGCGGTACTGAAGCTTTCTTT | CASSSIRGRGTEAFF
. | . | 16 | TRBJ1-6 | TRBV5-1 | TGCGCCAGCAGTCTACAAGCAGGGCAGTCTAATTCACCCCTCCACTTT | CASSLQAGQSNSPLHF
. | . | 15 | TRBJ1-1 | TRBV21-1 | TGTGCCAGCAGCAAAAAGGGGAGGGTTTCAGCTGAAGCTTTCTTT | CASSKKGRVSAEAFF
once | . | 14 | TRBJ1-5 | TRBV24-1 | TGTGCCACCAGCACATTTGGGGGCAATCAGCCCCAGCATTTT | CATSTFGGNQPQHF
. | TRBD1 | 14 | TRBJ1-4 | TRBV6-2/TRBV6-3 | TGTGCCAGCAGTTTGGACAGGGTGAATGAAAAACTGTTTTTT | CASSLDRVNEKLFF
. | . | 12 | TRBJ2-1 | TRBV7-9 | TGTGCCAGCAGCTCAACCGGGACAGAGCAGTTCTTC | CASSSTGTEQFF
. | . | 16 | TRBJ2-1 | TRBV18 | TGTGCCAGCTCACCCCTTACTGGGAGCTCCTACAATGAGCAGTTCTTC | CASSPLTGSSYNEQFF
. | . | 16 | TRBJ1-5 | TRBV12-5 | TGTGCTAGTGGTTTGGTAAATGTGGGAAGCAATCAGCCCCAGCATTTT | CASGLVNVGSNQPQHF
. | TRBD1 | 14 | TRBJ1-2 | TRBV19 | TGTGCCAGTATGTGGGACAGGGAAGGTTATGGCTACACCTTC | CASMWDREGYGYTF
once | TRBD1 | 15 | TRBJ2-1 | TRBV5-8 | TGTGCCAGCAGCTTCCGACAGGGGGAGAACAATGAGCAGTTCTTC | CASSFRQGENNEQFF
. | TRBD1 | 13 | TRBJ2-5 | TRBV2 | TGTGCCAGCAGGAGGACAGGGTTAGAGACCCAGTACTTC | CASRRTGLETQYF
. | TRBD1 | 15 | TRBJ1-4 | TRBV6-4 | TGTGCCAGCAGTGACTCCGGGACAGGGGCTGGAAAACTGTTTTTT | CASSDSGTGAGKLFF
. | . | 13 | TRBJ1-3 | TRBV4-1 | TGCGCCAGCAGCCAAGGGATGCGAAACACCATATATTTT | CASSQGMRNTIYF
once | TRBD1 | 15 | TRBJ1-6 | TRBV15 | TGTGCCACCACCAGGGGTACAGGGGCAAATTCACCCCTCCACTTT | CATTRGTGANSPLHF
. | . | 14 | TRBJ1-3 | TRBV19 | TGTGCCAGTAGAAAGACAGTCTCTGGAAACACCATATATTTT | CASRKTVSGNTIYF
. | . | 15 | TRBJ2-3 | TRBV11-2 | TGTGCCAGCAGCTGTCCCAGGGGCCTCACAGATACGCAGTATTTT | CASSCPRGLTDTQYF
once | . | 14 | TRBJ1-5 | TRBV11-1 | TGTGCCAGCAGCTTTACAGGACGCAATCAGCCCCAGCATTTT | CASSFTGRNQPQHF
. | . | 13 | TRBJ2-5 | TRBV11-3 | TGTGCCAGCAGCTTCGCCGCACAAGAGACCCAGTACTTC | CASSFAAQETQYF
. | TRBD1 | 15 | TRBJ1-4 | TRBV15 | TGTGCCACCAGCAGAGGACAGGGTTCTTCGGAAAAACTGTTTTTT | CATSRGQGSSEKLFF
. | . | 13 | TRBJ1-1 | TRBV15 | TGTGCCACCAGCGGACAGCAGGGCACTGAAGCTTTCTTT | CATSGQQGTEAFF
. | . | 12 | TRBJ1-1 | TRBV14 | TGTGCCAGCAGCCAAGGGGGCCCTGAAGCTTTCTTT | CASSQGGPEAFF
. | . | 11 | TRBJ2-2 | TRBV20-1 | TGCAGTGTCGCAGGAGTCGGGGAGCTGTTTTTT | CSVAGVGELFF
once | . | 16 | TRBJ1-5 | TRBV7-8 | TGTGCCAGCAGCCCGGCGGGGGGCGAGGGCAATCAGCCCCAGCATTTT | CASSPAGGEGNQPQHF
. | TRBD1 | 17 | TRBJ1-4 | TRBV19 | TGTGCCAGTAGTACCCCGGGACAGGGATCAACTAATGAAAAACTGTTTTTT | CASSTPGQGSTNEKLFF
. | . | 19 | TRBJ2-3 | TRBV19 | TGTGCCAGCCACGCCCGACAGGCTAACCCATTTACTAGCACAGATACGCAGTATTTT | CASHARQANPFTSTDTQYF
. | TRBD2 | 16 | TRBJ2-2 | TRBV7-2 | TGTGCCAGCAGCCCAACTAGCGGGGGGTTGTTGGGGGAGCTGTTTTTT | CASSPTSGGLLGELFF
. | . | 12 | TRBJ2-7 | TRBV19 | TGTGCCAGCGGACCCCAGAACAACGAGCAGTACTTC | CASGPQNNEQYF
. | . | 17 | TRBJ2-6 | TRBV29-1 | TGCAGCGTTGACGGAGGTGGAAGCCACTCTGGGGCCAACGTCCTGACTTTC | CSVDGGGSHSGANVLTF